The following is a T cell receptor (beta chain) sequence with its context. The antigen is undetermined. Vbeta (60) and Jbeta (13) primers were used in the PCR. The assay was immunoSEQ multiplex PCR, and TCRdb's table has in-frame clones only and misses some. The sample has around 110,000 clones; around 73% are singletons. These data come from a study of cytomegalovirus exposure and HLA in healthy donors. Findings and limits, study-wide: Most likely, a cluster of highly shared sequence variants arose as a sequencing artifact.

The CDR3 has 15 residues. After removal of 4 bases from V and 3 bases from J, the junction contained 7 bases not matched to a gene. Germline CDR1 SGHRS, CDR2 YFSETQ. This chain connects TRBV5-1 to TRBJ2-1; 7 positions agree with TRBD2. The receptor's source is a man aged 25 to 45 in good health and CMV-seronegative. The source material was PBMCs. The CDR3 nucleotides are TGCGCCAGCAGCACAAGCGGGGAGAACTACAATGAGCAGTTCTTC. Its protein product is CASSTSGENYNEQFF. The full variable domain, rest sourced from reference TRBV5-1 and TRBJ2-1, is KAGVTQTPRYLIKTRGQQVTLSCSPISGHRSVSWYQQTPGQGLQFLFEYFSETQRNKGNFPGRFSGRQFSNSRSEMNVSTLELGDSALYLCASSTSGENYNEQFFGPGTRLTVL.